One T cell receptor (beta chain) is described in this entry. Its antigen is not identified. Germline loops: CDR1 SNHLY, CDR2 FYNNEI. The V gene lost 1 base and the J gene lost 0 bases, with 7 bases spanning the gap. The CDR3 has 15 residues. The sample belongs to a study of T cell responses to AZD1222 COVID-19 vaccine. Notes on the study in general: Among spike-specific TCRs, nearly half reportedly target unmutated variant regions. Spike was spanned by vaccine-associated CD4 TCRs, with dominance at 160-218 and 743-854. Donors were mostly white British, more females; clonal diversity possibly underestimated. Repertoire sampling was restricted to post-peak T cell response timepoints.

Clones were sequenced by immunoSEQ multiplex PCR, and TCRdb holds only the in-frame ones, with some missing. The sample lists 160,000 or so clones, approximately 90% occurring once. The sequence derives from an adult who received the AZD1222 COVID-19 vaccine. Sample: peripheral blood, taken 28 days after the second AZD1222 dose. The V call is TRBV2, the J call TRBJ1-3; D gene uncertain. The CDR3 nucleotides are TGTGCCAGCAGTGAAGAAATTTCCTCTGGAAACACCATATATTTT. Translation: CASSEEISSGNTIYF.